The rows below give T cell receptor beta chains drawn from one sample of a study of control samples from healthy donors and cancer patients. The repertoire was sequenced with immunoSEQ multiplex PCR; TCRdb's copy has only in-frame clones and lacks some. The table has more than 150,000 clones, approximately 92% seen once; the top ten hold roughly 1.5%. Material for sequencing was blood. Source of these receptors: a man aged 18 to 35 in good health. Each CDR3 is given with its conserved first and last residue. Each record gives: V gene, clone size, D gene, J gene, CDR3 protein, CDR3 DNA. The D gene is left open where the match is weak. The size entry is marked missing in some rows and otherwise reads once, few, many or a size class.

TRBV19	.	.	TRBJ1-4	CASSIFGDNEKLFF	TGTGCCAGTAGTATTTTTGGGGACAATGAAAAACTGTTTTTT
TRBV9	.	TRBD1	TRBJ1-2	CASSARQGGYGYTF	TGTGCCAGCAGCGCTAGACAGGGGGGGTATGGCTACACCTTC
TRBV12-3/TRBV12-4	.	.	TRBJ2-1	CASSPRTEQFF	TGTGCCAGCAGTCCCCGGACTGAGCAGTTCTTC
TRBV5-1	.	TRBD1	TRBJ2-1	CASSSTGGSMNEQFF	TGCGCCAGCAGCTCGACAGGGGGAAGTATGAATGAGCAGTTCTTC
TRBV28	few	.	TRBJ1-2	CASSLWDSYTF	TGTGCCAGCAGTTTATGGGACTCCTACACCTTC
TRBV2	.	TRBD1	TRBJ2-7	CASSRQGVNGEQYF	TGTGCCAGCAGTCGACAGGGAGTTAACGGCGAGCAGTACTTC
TRBV2	.	.	TRBJ1-4	CASRGQAEKLFF	TGTGCCAGCAGGGGGCAGGCTGAAAAACTGTTTTTT
TRBV23-1	.	.	TRBJ1-1	CARRNTTTEAFF	TGCGCCAGACGAAATACAACCACTGAAGCTTTCTTT
TRBV5-4	.	.	TRBJ2-1	CASSLVSRGNLHNEQFF	TGTGCCAGCAGCTTGGTGTCCAGGGGAAACCTCCACAATGAGCAGTTCTTC
TRBV24-1	.	.	TRBJ1-4	CATSDSHKPEKLFF	TGTGCCACCAGTGATTCCCATAAACCTGAAAAACTGTTTTTT
TRBV6-1	few	.	TRBJ1-5	CASSEWSGSNQPQHF	TGTGCCAGCAGTGAATGGAGCGGCAGCAATCAGCCCCAGCATTTT
TRBV25-1	.	TRBD1	TRBJ1-1	CASSSTTGVQTTEAFF	TGTGCCAGCAGTTCGACGACAGGGGTTCAAACTACTGAAGCTTTCTTT
TRBV24-1	.	TRBD1	TRBJ1-1	CATSDRVGTEAFF	TGTGCCACCTCCGACAGGGTCGGCACTGAAGCTTTCTTT
TRBV7-2	.	TRBD2	TRBJ2-7	CASSLSGGTIYEQYF	TGTGCCAGCAGCCTTAGCGGGGGCACGATCTACGAGCAGTACTTC
TRBV15	.	.	TRBJ1-2	CATSPADYGYTF	TGTGCCACCAGCCCCGCGGACTATGGCTACACCTTC
TRBV11-1	.	.	TRBJ2-7	CASSHRDTDYEQYF	TGTGCCAGCAGCCACCGGGACACCGACTACGAGCAGTACTTC
TRBV27	.	TRBD1	TRBJ1-6	CASSSPGQAMSPLHF	TGTGCCAGCAGTTCCCCGGGACAGGCAATGTCACCCCTCCACTTT
TRBV30	.	.	TRBJ1-5	CAWSVESNQPQHF	TGTGCCTGGAGTGTAGAGAGCAATCAGCCCCAGCATTTT
TRBV24-1	.	.	TRBJ1-3	CATSDPFSGNTIYF	TGTGCCACCAGTGACCCTTTCTCTGGAAACACCATATATTTT
TRBV3-1/TRBV3-2	.	TRBD1	TRBJ2-7	CASSQGLTGTGRYEQYF	TGTGCCAGCAGCCAAGGCCTAACCGGGACAGGGAGGTACGAGCAGTACTTC
TRBV21-1	.	.	TRBJ2-3	CASSKSPTGLEVDTQYF	TGTGCCAGCAGCAAGTCCCCCACCGGACTAGAGGTAGATACGCAGTATTTT
TRBV10-1	.	.	TRBJ1-3	CATLPPGRLSGNTIYF	TGCGCCACCCTGCCCCCGGGACGCCTCTCTGGAAACACCATATATTTT
TRBV27	.	TRBD2	TRBJ2-2	CASSPLAGGSGELFF	TGTGCCAGCAGCCCTCTAGCGGGGGGGTCCGGGGAGCTGTTTTTT
TRBV3-1/TRBV3-2	.	.	TRBJ2-1	CASSRRGTPPLDEQFF	TGTGCCAGCAGCCGCCGAGGGACTCCACCGCTGGATGAGCAGTTCTTC
TRBV24-1	.	TRBD2	TRBJ2-3	CATSPAGARTDTQYF	TGTGCCACCAGCCCAGCGGGGGCGCGCACAGATACGCAGTATTTT
TRBV3-1/TRBV3-2	.	.	TRBJ2-1	CASSQGGHGAEQFF	TGTGCCAGCAGCCAAGGTGGACATGGCGCTGAGCAGTTCTTC
TRBV28	.	TRBD1	TRBJ1-2	CASSLLDRDYGYTF	TGTGCCAGCAGTCTATTAGACAGGGACTATGGCTACACCTTC
TRBV7-9	.	.	TRBJ2-7	CASSLWDSSYEQYF	TGTGCCAGCAGCTTGTGGGATAGCTCCTACGAGCAGTACTTC
TRBV5-5	.	.	TRBJ1-5	CASSLGFLADPRNQPQHF	TGTGCCAGCAGCCTTGGGTTCTTGGCAGATCCCCGGAATCAGCCCCAGCATTTT
TRBV10-3	.	.	TRBJ1-1	CAISESVGFWGEAFF	TGTGCCATCAGTGAGTCGGTCGGTTTCTGGGGTGAAGCTTTCTTT
TRBV11-2	.	TRBD1	TRBJ1-3	CASSSDREGGNTIYF	TGTGCCAGCAGCTCGGACAGGGAAGGTGGAAACACCATATATTTT
TRBV5-4	.	.	TRBJ2-2	CASSFALGTGELFF	TGTGCCAGCAGCTTCGCGTTGGGTACCGGGGAGCTGTTTTTT
TRBV10-3	once	.	TRBJ1-5	CAISESADQPQHF	TGTGCCATCAGTGAGTCGGCCGATCAGCCCCAGCATTTT
TRBV20-1	.	.	TRBJ1-1	CRGQGGTEAFF	TGCAGGGGCCAGGGTGGCACTGAAGCTTTCTTT
TRBV4-1	.	.	TRBJ2-7	CASSQDQGLNPGLKSYEQYF	TGCGCCAGCAGCCAAGATCAAGGACTGAACCCGGGACTCAAATCCTACGAGCAGTACTTC
TRBV4-1	.	.	TRBJ2-1	CASSQDRGPYNEQFF	TGCGCCAGCAGCCAAGACAGGGGTCCCTACAATGAGCAGTTCTTC
TRBV24-1	.	.	TRBJ2-1	CATSRGGANNEQFF	TGTGCCACCAGTCGCGGGGGCGCTAACAATGAGCAGTTCTTC
TRBV4-2	.	.	TRBJ1-4	CASSFRTQSEKLFF	TGTGCCAGCAGCTTCCGGACACAGTCTGAAAAACTGTTTTTT
TRBV30	.	.	TRBJ1-1	CAWSVTGSTEAFF	TGTGCCTGGAGTGTAACAGGGAGCACTGAAGCTTTCTTT
TRBV2	once	.	TRBJ1-1	CASSQEDIGAFF	TGTGCCAGCAGTCAGGAAGATATTGGAGCTTTCTTT
TRBV4-1	.	TRBD1	TRBJ2-7	CASSRPGQASYEQYF	TGCGCCAGCAGCCGACCGGGACAGGCATCCTACGAGCAGTACTTC
TRBV2	.	TRBD2	TRBJ2-3	CASKVSGGKDTQYF	TGTGCCAGCAAAGTTAGCGGGGGGAAAGATACGCAGTATTTT
TRBV5-1	.	TRBD1	TRBJ2-5	CASSAGQGIQETQYF	TGCGCCAGCAGCGCCGGACAGGGGATACAAGAGACCCAGTACTTC
TRBV4-1	.	TRBD1	TRBJ1-3	CASSQGDRHSGNTIYF	TGCGCCAGCAGCCAAGGGGACAGGCACTCTGGAAACACCATATATTTT
TRBV5-1	.	.	TRBJ1-4	CASSLGGAGAYNEKLFF	TGCGCCAGCAGCTTGGGAGGGGCAGGGGCCTATAATGAAAAACTGTTTTTT
TRBV5-4	.	TRBD2	TRBJ2-3	CASSIGTSPLATDTQYF	TGTGCCAGCAGCATAGGGACTAGCCCACTTGCCACAGATACGCAGTATTTT
TRBV5-1	.	.	TRBJ2-2	CASSLVSVTGELFF	TGCGCCAGCAGCTTAGTTAGCGTAACCGGGGAGCTGTTTTTT
TRBV4-1	.	TRBD1	TRBJ1-2	CASSQEGGQLANYGYTF	TGCGCCAGCAGCCAAGAAGGGGGACAGCTAGCTAACTATGGCTACACCTTC
TRBV3-1/TRBV3-2	once	.	TRBJ2-7	CASSYQGGGGEQYF	TGTGCCAGCAGCTACCAGGGGGGCGGCGGCGAGCAGTACTTC
TRBV2	once	.	TRBJ2-3	CASTLAQSSSTQYF	TGTGCCAGCACACTAGCTCAGTCCAGTAGTACGCAGTATTTT
TRBV3-1/TRBV3-2	once	TRBD2	TRBJ2-1	CASSRLYSGGHNEQFF	TGTGCCAGCAGCCGTCTCTATAGCGGGGGCCACAATGAGCAGTTCTTC
TRBV6-5	.	.	TRBJ1-2	CASRQEINYGYTF	TGTGCCAGCAGACAGGAAATTAACTATGGCTACACCTTC